This is a list of T cell receptor beta chains from one sample in a study of control samples from healthy donors and cancer patients. Profiling relied on immunoSEQ multiplex PCR, and the TCRdb table lists in-frame clones only, not all of them. The sample has 400,000 to 450,000 clones, more than 80% seen once; the top ten hold about 6.3%. Material for sequencing was PBMCs. All receptors derive from a middle-aged man with head and neck cancer. CDR3s include the opening cysteine and the closing phenylalanine or tryptophan. Each record gives: J gene, CDR3 length, clone size, V gene, D gene, CDR3 protein, CDR3 DNA. A D gene is named only where the DNA matches it firmly. Not every row has a clone size; where given, it reads once, few, many or a size class.

TRBJ1-3 15 NA TRBV7-2 NA CASSLVPGTGNTIYF TGTGCCAGCAGCTTAGTCCCAGGAACTGGAAACACCATATATTTT
TRBJ1-3 15 NA TRBV6-5 TRBD1 CASSTDRGAGNTIYF TGTGCCAGCAGTACGGACAGGGGCGCTGGAAACACCATATATTTT
TRBJ2-5 14 NA TRBV9 TRBD1 CASSRDREQETQYF TGTGCCAGCAGCAGGGACAGGGAACAAGAGACCCAGTACTTC
TRBJ2-1 15 NA TRBV11-2 NA CASSPGIASGNEQFF TGTGCCAGCAGCCCGGGGATCGCGTCCGGCAATGAGCAGTTCTTC
TRBJ2-5 15 NA TRBV13 NA CASSFGPGPVETQYF TGTGCCAGCAGCTTCGGTCCGGGGCCCGTGGAGACCCAGTACTTC
TRBJ1-2 14 NA TRBV28 NA CASSSARTDYGYTF TGTGCCAGCAGTTCCGCCCGGACGGACTATGGCTACACCTTC
TRBJ2-3 16 once TRBV19 TRBD2 CASSIRASGFTDTQYF TGTGCCAGTAGTATTCGAGCTAGCGGGTTCACAGATACGCAGTATTTT
TRBJ2-2 16 NA TRBV6-5 TRBD2 CASSSPKRGNTGELFF TGTGCCAGCAGTTCCCCAAAGCGGGGAAACACCGGGGAGCTGTTTTTT
TRBJ2-7 14 NA TRBV6-5 NA CASSPRQASYEQYF TGTGCCAGCAGTCCGCGACAGGCCTCCTACGAGCAGTACTTC
TRBJ1-1 17 NA TRBV25-1 TRBD1 CASSSHRGLFEQTEAFF TGTGCCAGCAGTTCACACAGGGGACTCTTCGAACAAACTGAAGCTTTCTTT
TRBJ2-2 15 NA TRBV30 NA CAWRGRPVNTGELFF TGTGCCTGGAGAGGGAGGCCCGTGAACACCGGGGAGCTGTTTTTT
TRBJ1-1 15 NA TRBV6-1 TRBD1 CASSEPGQGNTEAFF TGTGCCAGCAGTGAGCCGGGACAGGGAAACACTGAAGCTTTCTTT
TRBJ1-2 12 NA TRBV28 NA CASSFNHYGYTF TGTGCCAGCAGTTTTAATCACTATGGCTACACCTTC
TRBJ1-1 13 NA TRBV19 NA CASSATVATEAFF TGTGCCAGTAGTGCGACAGTAGCCACTGAAGCTTTCTTT
TRBJ1-2 14 NA TRBV5-4 TRBD1 CASSLGGQGFGYTF TGTGCCAGCAGCTTGGGGGGACAGGGGTTTGGCTACACCTTC
TRBJ2-1 11 NA TRBV7-9 NA CASSPLIEQFF TGTGCCAGCAGCCCCCTTATTGAGCAGTTCTTC
TRBJ1-1 11 NA TRBV5-6 NA CASSLDTEAFF TGTGCCAGCAGCCTCGACACTGAAGCTTTCTTT
TRBJ1-2 12 NA TRBV24-1 NA CATSTPNYGYTF TGTGCCACCAGCACACCTAACTATGGCTACACCTTC
TRBJ2-7 17 NA TRBV5-6 NA CASSPLKGLVPGVEQYF TGTGCCAGCAGCCCGCTCAAAGGACTCGTCCCTGGGGTCGAGCAGTACTTC
TRBJ2-3 12 NA TRBV10-2 NA CASSIGEDTQYF TGCGCCAGCAGTATAGGGGAAGATACGCAGTATTTT
TRBJ1-2 13 NA TRBV5-1 TRBD1 CASSMDRTRGYTF TGCGCCAGTTCTATGGACAGGACGCGTGGCTACACCTTC
TRBJ1-2 14 NA TRBV24-1 NA CATSAGGTNYGYTF TGTGCCACCAGTGCAGGCGGAACTAACTATGGCTACACCTTC
TRBJ1-4 15 NA TRBV9 NA CASSVGTGLNEKLFF TGTGCCAGCAGCGTTGGTACCGGGCTTAATGAAAAACTGTTTTTT
TRBJ2-5 15 NA TRBV4-1 TRBD2 CASSRRLAGGEAQYF TGCGCCAGCAGCCGGCGACTAGCGGGAGGGGAGGCCCAGTACTTC
TRBJ2-7 15 NA TRBV2 NA CASSETGQTSYEQYF TGTGCCAGCAGTGAAACAGGACAGACCTCCTACGAGCAGTACTTC
TRBJ2-7 15 NA TRBV9 TRBD1 CASSVGTGGGYEQYF TGTGCCAGCAGCGTAGGAACAGGGGGTGGCTACGAGCAGTACTTC
TRBJ2-7 14 NA TRBV10-1 NA CAGYEKDSGYEQYF TGCGCCGGATACGAGAAGGATAGCGGCTACGAGCAGTACTTC
TRBJ2-5 16 NA TRBV4-2 TRBD1 CASSQDLQGSEETQYF TGTGCCAGCAGCCAAGACTTACAGGGGAGTGAAGAGACCCAGTACTTC
TRBJ2-7 16 NA TRBV6-1 TRBD2 CASSAIAGGPNYEQYF TGTGCCAGCAGTGCTATAGCGGGAGGGCCGAACTACGAGCAGTACTTC
TRBJ1-2 17 NA TRBV4-2 TRBD1 CASSQAGTELFNYGYTF TGTGCCAGCAGCCAAGCGGGGACAGAACTTTTTAACTATGGCTACACCTTC
TRBJ1-1 15 NA TRBV6-5 NA CASSYREGVNTEAFF TGTGCCAGCAGCTACAGGGAAGGGGTGAACACTGAAGCTTTCTTT
TRBJ1-4 15 once TRBV6-2/TRBV6-3 TRBD1 CASSWGGGQEEKLFF TGTGCCAGCAGTTGGGGAGGGGGACAGGAAGAAAAACTGTTTTTT
TRBJ2-3 13 NA TRBV7-3 NA CASSPQGSDTQYF TGTGCCAGCAGCCCGCAGGGCTCAGATACGCAGTATTTT
TRBJ1-2 15 NA TRBV14 NA CASSLRGAGADGYTF TGTGCCAGCAGCCTCCGAGGGGCAGGGGCCGATGGCTACACCTTC
TRBJ1-2 13 NA TRBV5-1 TRBD1 CASSLEGAFGYTF TGCGCCAGCAGCTTGGAGGGGGCTTTTGGCTACACCTTC
TRBJ1-5 13 NA TRBV2 NA CASSDSHNQPQHF TGTGCCAGCAGTGACAGCCACAATCAGCCCCAGCATTTT
TRBJ1-1 16 NA TRBV30 TRBD1 CAWSVRIGTGGTEAFF TGTGCCTGGAGTGTAAGAATCGGGACAGGGGGGACTGAAGCTTTCTTT
TRBJ2-2 15 NA TRBV28 NA CASSPPGGGTGELFF TGTGCCAGCAGTCCCCCTGGGGGCGGGACCGGGGAGCTGTTTTTT
TRBJ2-2 15 NA TRBV20-1 NA CSASFGRINTGELFF TGCAGTGCTAGTTTCGGGCGGATTAACACCGGGGAGCTGTTTTTT
TRBJ2-3 15 NA TRBV6-2/TRBV6-3 TRBD1 CASSSTGASADTQYF TGTGCCAGCAGTTCGACAGGGGCCAGTGCAGATACGCAGTATTTT
TRBJ1-6 19 NA TRBV9 TRBD1 CASSVDPHQSGQNNSPLHF TGTGCCAGCAGCGTAGACCCCCACCAATCGGGACAGAACAATTCACCCCTCCACTTT
TRBJ1-2 16 NA TRBV6-2/TRBV6-3 TRBD1 CASSYSPSGGNYGYTF TGTGCCAGCAGTTACTCGCCGTCAGGGGGAAACTATGGCTACACCTTC
TRBJ2-7 14 NA TRBV25-1 NA CASPRCRSYYEQYF TGTGCCAGCCCTAGATGTAGGTCTTACTACGAGCAGTACTTC
TRBJ2-1 14 NA TRBV3-1/TRBV3-2 NA CASSQDGQHNEQFF TGTGCCAGCAGCCAAGATGGGCAGCACAATGAGCAGTTCTTC
TRBJ1-2 13 NA TRBV7-3 TRBD1 CASSSTPGGGYTF TGTGCCAGCAGCTCTACGCCAGGGGGCGGCTACACCTTC
TRBJ2-2 16 once TRBV7-8 TRBD2 CASSQTSGVNTGELFF TGTGCCAGCAGCCAGACTAGCGGGGTGAACACCGGGGAGCTGTTTTTT